What follows is one T cell receptor (beta chain) and its context. Its antigen is unidentified. The CDR3 has 12 residues. Trimming removed 3 bases from V and 5 bases from J, with 8 bases in between. Measured with immunoSEQ multiplex PCR; TCRdb has only the in-frame clones, and not every one. The sample lists about 14,000 clones, around three quarters occurring once. ViraFEST used viral peptide pools to expand antigen-specific CD4+ T cells before sequencing. After less than twelve days in culture, the CD4+ T cells were isolated. According to PCR results, the person was infected with SARS-CoV-2 between March and December 2020. Either the BNT162b2 or mRNA-1273 vaccine was given to participants in two doses. Cultures used under 2.5 million PBMC per well, approximately 10 IU/ml IL-2 and roughly 10 ug/ml peptides. The data originate from a study of vaccination effects on CD4 cells after COVID-19. The overall study: Samples gathered post-vaccine arrived a median of 72 days past the second dose.

Points from the study as a whole: Early post-infection timepoints were absent, and convalescent patients were few.

The source material was CD4+ T cells from PBMCs cultured with SARS-CoV-2 spike peptides, sampled after COVID-19 vaccination. The TCR comes from a human donor who had a prior SARS-CoV-2 infection. V usage is TRBV12-3 or TRBV12-4 and J usage is TRBJ2-7; TRBD1 or TRBD2 may be the D gene (5 bases each). This CDR3 reads CASSFWGNEQYF. The CDR3 DNA sequence: TGTGCCAGCAGTTTTTGGGGGAACGAGCAGTACTTC.